Described below is a single TCR beta chain sequence and its context. Antigen: not known. The data belong to a study of OX40 agonist ivuxolimab in advanced cancers. Study as a whole: Anti-PD-1, anti-PD-L1 or anti-CTLA-4 therapy given earlier was allowed, and roughly 38% had some. Study results and caveats: Expanded peripheral T cell antigen specificity was not determined.

Germline CDR1 LNHNV, CDR2 YYDKDF (reference sequence). CDR3 length: 17 amino acids. Trimming removed 0 bases from V and 5 bases from J, with 20 bases in between. Assay used: immunoSEQ multiplex PCR; TCRdb lists only in-frame clones, some missing. Of 30,000 to 40,000 clones in the sample, more than 85% were seen once. Individuals having autoimmune disease history or systemic immunosuppression were not enrolled. This TCR came from an adult with an advanced solid tumor such as melanoma, head and neck, liver or kidney cancer. The genes are TRBV15 and TRBJ2-7; D call uncertain. The source material was CD4+ or CD8+ T cells sorted from blood, sampled in a trial of the OX40 agonist ivuxolimab. CDR3 DNA: TGTGCCACCAGCAGAGATTCATACGGCACGACGCTAAACGAGCAGTACTTC. Residues: CATSRDSYGTTLNEQYF.